The rows below give T cell receptor beta chains drawn from one sample of a study of OX40 agonist ivuxolimab in advanced cancers. Sequencing used immunoSEQ multiplex PCR; TCRdb keeps in-frame clones, though not all of them. This table has 30,000 to 40,000 clones, about 82% appearing once. The sequencing used CD4+ or CD8+ T cells sorted from blood, collected in a trial of the OX40 agonist ivuxolimab. The receptors were gathered from an adult with an advanced solid tumor such as melanoma, head and neck, liver or kidney cancer. The CDR3 runs from the conserved cysteine through the conserved F or W. Each record gives: clone size, D gene, J gene, V gene, CDR3 DNA, CDR3 protein. The D gene is left open where the match is weak. The size of a clone is reported for some rows only, either as once, few or many, or as a class for expanded clones.

>NA|NA|TRBJ2-3|TRBV30
TGTGCCTGGAGAGAACTGGGGCGGGACGCTGGTACGCAGTATTTT
CAWRELGRDAGTQYF
>NA|TRBD2|TRBJ2-3|TRBV5-8
TGTGCCAGCAGCCCTCTTGGACTAGCGGGCCCCACAGATACGCAGTATTTT
CASSPLGLAGPTDTQYF
>NA|TRBD1|TRBJ2-3|TRBV5-4
TGTGCCAGCAGCTGGGGACAGGACAGGGGTGGGACAGATACGCAGTATTTT
CASSWGQDRGGTDTQYF
>NA|TRBD1|TRBJ1-1|TRBV11-2
TGTGCCAGCAGCCTTAGGACAGGCGCGTCTGAAGCTTTCTTT
CASSLRTGASEAFF
>NA|TRBD1|TRBJ2-1|TRBV7-9
TGTGCCAGCAGCTTCTGGGACAGGGGCAATGAGCAGTTCTTC
CASSFWDRGNEQFF
>NA|NA|TRBJ1-6|TRBV6-5
TGTGCCAGCCGACAAGCCAATTCACCCCTCCACTTT
CASRQANSPLHF
>NA|NA|TRBJ1-2|TRBV28
TGTGCCAGCAGTACAGGTGACTATGGCTACACCTTC
CASSTGDYGYTF
>few|NA|TRBJ2-7|TRBV6-1
TGTGCCAGCAGTGAAGGGACACTCTCCTACGAGCAGTACTTC
CASSEGTLSYEQYF
>NA|NA|TRBJ2-7|TRBV2
TGTGCCAGCAGTTGGAACGAGCAGTACTTC
CASSWNEQYF
>NA|NA|TRBJ1-5|TRBV28
TGTGCCAGCAGTGGGGGGGACCTTAGCAATCAGCCCCAGCATTTT
CASSGGDLSNQPQHF
>few|NA|TRBJ2-7|TRBV10-2
TGCGCCAGCAGTGAATTGGGAAACAACTACGAGCAGTACTTC
CASSELGNNYEQYF
>NA|TRBD2|TRBJ2-5|TRBV5-4
TGTGCCAGCAGCTCGAGCGGGGGGGGTTCCGAGACCCAGTACTTC
CASSSSGGGSETQYF
>NA|TRBD1|TRBJ1-5|TRBV5-6
TGTGCCAGCAGCAAAACAGGGGGTCAGCCCCAGCATTTT
CASSKTGGQPQHF
>NA|NA|TRBJ2-2|TRBV27
TGTGCCAGCAGCGACCGGTCAACCGGGGAGCTGTTTTTT
CASSDRSTGELFF
>once|NA|TRBJ1-1|TRBV2
TGTGCCAGCACCCTAAGCGAAGGCACTGAAGCTTTCTTT
CASTLSEGTEAFF
>NA|TRBD2|TRBJ2-5|TRBV7-9
TGTGCCAGCAGCTCCGGACTAGCGGGAGAGACCCAGTACTTC
CASSSGLAGETQYF
>once|TRBD2|TRBJ2-7|TRBV19
TGTGCCAGTAGTACCCGACTAGCGGGAGGTTCTTACGAGCAGTACTTC
CASSTRLAGGSYEQYF
>NA|NA|TRBJ2-5|TRBV5-1
TGCGCCAGCAGCTTGGAGGAGACCCAGTACTTC
CASSLEETQYF
>NA|NA|TRBJ1-5|TRBV19
TGTGCCAGTAGTGGGGCCGGCTTGTTGAAGCAGCCCCAGCATTTT
CASSGAGLLKQPQHF
>NA|NA|TRBJ1-6|TRBV7-2
TGTGCCAGCAGCCTCCTTGGCCCTAATTCACCCCTCCACTTT
CASSLLGPNSPLHF
>NA|TRBD2|TRBJ2-6|TRBV5-4
TGTGCCAGCAGCTTGTTCGGGGGGGCCGCTGGGGCCAACGTCCCGACTTTC
CASSLFGGAAGANVPTF
>NA|NA|TRBJ2-3|TRBV5-6
TGTGCCAGCAGCTTTGTCCCAGATACGCAGTATTTT
CASSFVPDTQYF
>NA|NA|TRBJ2-1|TRBV5-1
TGCGCCAGCAGCTTGAGGATCCCCGTTGATAATGAGCAGTTCTTC
CASSLRIPVDNEQFF
>NA|NA|TRBJ2-6|TRBV5-1
TGCGCCAGCAGCTTGCAGGGCGCTGGGGCCAACGTCCTGACTTTC
CASSLQGAGANVLTF
>once|NA|TRBJ1-6|TRBV5-1
TGCGCCAGCAGAACCGGGCTTGCTAATTCACCCCTCCACTTT
CASRTGLANSPLHF
>NA|NA|TRBJ2-7|TRBV18
TGTGCCAGCTCACCGCGCCTTGGGGGCGAAACTTCGGGAGAGCAGTACTTC
CASSPRLGGETSGEQYF
>NA|NA|TRBJ1-3|TRBV10-3
TGTGCCATCAGTGAGGCTTGGAGGCCCTCTGGAAACACCATATATTTT
CAISEAWRPSGNTIYF
>NA|NA|TRBJ1-1|TRBV19
TGTGCCAGTAGTATGGGGAACACTGAAGCTTTCTTT
CASSMGNTEAFF
>medium-sized|TRBD2|TRBJ2-5|TRBV4-1
TGCGCCAGCAGCCAAGAAGAGTTCGGGCGGGGGGAGACCCAGTACTTC
CASSQEEFGRGETQYF